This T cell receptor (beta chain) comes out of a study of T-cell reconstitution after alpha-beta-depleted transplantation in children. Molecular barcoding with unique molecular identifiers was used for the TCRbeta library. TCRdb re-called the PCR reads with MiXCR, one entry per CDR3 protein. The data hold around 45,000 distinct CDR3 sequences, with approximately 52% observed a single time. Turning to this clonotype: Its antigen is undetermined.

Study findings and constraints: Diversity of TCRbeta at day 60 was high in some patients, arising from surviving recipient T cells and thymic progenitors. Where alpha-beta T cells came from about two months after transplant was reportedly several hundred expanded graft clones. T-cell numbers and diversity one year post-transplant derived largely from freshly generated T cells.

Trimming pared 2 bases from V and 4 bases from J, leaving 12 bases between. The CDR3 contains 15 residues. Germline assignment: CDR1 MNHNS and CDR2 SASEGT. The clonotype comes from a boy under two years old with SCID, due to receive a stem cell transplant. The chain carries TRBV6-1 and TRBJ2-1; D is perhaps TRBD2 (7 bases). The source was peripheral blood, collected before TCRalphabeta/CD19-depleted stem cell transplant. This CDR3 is CASSEMGGAYNEQFF. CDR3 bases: TGTGCCAGCAGTGAAATGGGGGGGGCTTACAATGAGCAGTTCTTC.